What follows are 19 T cell receptor beta chains derived from one specimen sequenced in a study of T cell responses to AZD1222 COVID-19 vaccine. Assay: immunoSEQ multiplex PCR; the TCRdb copy retains only in-frame clones and omits some. The table shows 90,000 to 140,000 clones, with over 75% occurring only once. Source: peripheral blood, taken on day 0 of AZD1222 vaccination. The receptors here all came from an adult in good health.

This chain uses TRBV4-1 with TRBJ1-1; 9 bases match TRBD1. Germline V gene lookup returns CDR1 MGHRA and CDR2 YSYEKL. The CDR3 totals 14 residues. With 5 bases clipped from V and 6 bases from J, the junction kept 7 bases outside the gene matches. The CDR3 DNA reads as TGCGCCAGCAGCGTGGACAGGGGAATTGCTGAAGCTTTCTTT. It specifies CASSVDRGIAEAFF.

The chain combines TRBV6-5 with TRBJ2-2; the D gene could be TRBD1 or TRBD2 (5 bases each). CDR1 MNHEY and CDR2 SVGAGI come from the germline V gene. V was cut by 6 bases and J by 5 bases, with 16 bases left in between. The CDR3 is 15 amino acids. The CDR3 spells CASRGRGRRTGELFF. The DNA for the CDR3 is TGTGCCAGCAGGGGCCGGGGACGGCGTACCGGGGAGCTGTTTTTT.

V is TRBV5-1 and J is TRBJ2-6; D may be TRBD1 (6 bases). CDR1 and CDR2 from the germline V gene are SGHRS and YFSETQ. V shed 0 bases and J shed 2 bases, with 9 bases lying between them. This CDR3 region has 16 residues. The CDR3 here is CASSLVGGPGANVLTF. DNA for the CDR3: TGCGCCAGCAGCTTGGTTGGGGGCCCTGGGGCCAACGTCCTGACTTTC.

The chain is built from TRBV29-1 and TRBJ2-2, with 10 bases matching TRBD2. The J segment lost 6 bases and the V segment lost 0 bases, leaving 10 bases of the junction unmatched. The CDR3 spans 17 residues. Looked up from germline, CDR1 is SQVTM and CDR2 is ANQGSEA. The CDR3: CSVEDPSGSLFPGELFF. Written as DNA, the CDR3 is TGCAGCGTTGAAGACCCTAGCGGGAGCCTCTTCCCCGGGGAGCTGTTTTTT.

For this clone: This sample includes further DNA sequences coding for the same CDR3. V and J are TRBV7-9 and TRBJ1-3; D is ambiguous. Germline V gene sequence: CDR1 SEHNR, CDR2 FQNEAQ (reference sequence). The V end lost 1 base, the J end lost 4 bases, and 2 bases lay between the germline ends. The CDR3 is 12 amino acids. CDR3 residues: CASSLEGNTIYF. CDR3 coding DNA: TGTGCCAGCAGCTTAGAGGGAAACACCATATATTTT.

This clone was detected only once. This chain links TRBV19 with TRBJ1-5, with 10 bases matching TRBD1. The V and J ends lost 9 bases and 8 bases, in that order; junction bases with no gene match: 7. The CDR3 extends over 13 amino acids. Germline V gives CDR1 LNHDA, CDR2 SQIVND (reference sequence). The CDR3 bases are TGTGCCAGCTGGACAGGGGGAATGAAGCCCCAGCATTTT. It is translated as CASWTGGMKPQHF.

The rearrangement joins TRBV6-6 to TRBJ2-7, with D maybe TRBD1 (7 bases). V was cut by 4 bases and J by 2 bases, with 15 bases left in between. The CDR3 is made up of 15 amino acids. CDR1 and CDR2 from the germline V gene are MNHNY and SVGAGI (reference sequence). CDR3 in amino acids: CASSSLAGQTYEQYF. CDR3 coding DNA: TGTGCCAGCAGTTCCTTGGCGGGACAGACCTACGAGCAGTACTTC.

The genes are TRBV6-5 and TRBJ1-2; TRBD1 might be the D (5 bases). The CDR3 is 15 amino acids. V was shortened by 4 bases and J by 9 bases, with 21 bases between the two germline ends. Germline V gives CDR1 MNHEY, CDR2 SVGAGI. Here the CDR3 DNA reads TGTGCCAGCAGTTCCACCAAAAAGGGACTTAGGAGCTACACCTTC. Its translation: CASSSTKKGLRSYTF.

The chain joins TRBV27 to TRBJ1-4, with 7 bases identical to TRBD1. This CDR3 has 15 amino acids. Germline CDR1 reads MNHEY; CDR2 reads SMNVEV (reference sequence). The junction had 15 bases not matched to a gene; V was cut back by 5 bases and J by 12 bases. The CDR3 here is CASSPETGRQGELFF. Here the CDR3 DNA reads TGTGCCAGCAGTCCCGAGACAGGGCGGCAAGGGGAACTGTTTTTT. The full variable domain, completed using reference TRBV27 and TRBJ1-4, is EAQVTQNPRYLITVTGKKLTVTCSQNMNHEYMSWYRQDPGLGLRQIYYSMNVEVTDKGDVPEGYKVSRKEKRNFPLILESPSPNQTSLYFCASSPETGRQGELFFGSGTQLSVL.

The rearrangement links TRBV2 to TRBJ1-2; D remains unclear. From germline, CDR1 is SNHLY and CDR2 FYNNEI. Trimming removed 3 bases at V and 4 bases at J, with 15 bases between. The CDR3 contains 15 residues. DNA for the CDR3: TGTGCCAGCAGTGACGTTAAAGGCGTCTTCTATGGCTACACCTTC. It yields the protein CASSDVKGVFYGYTF.

The V call is TRBV27, the J call TRBJ1-6; no definite D call. The germline V gene has CDR1 MNHEY and CDR2 SMNVEV (reference sequence). Deletions cut 10 bases from V and 8 bases from J, with 24 bases between. CDR3 length: 16 amino acids. CDR3 in amino acids: CATQLKYGRKDSPLHF. CDR3 nucleotides: TGTGCCACCCAACTCAAATACGGCAGAAAGGATTCACCCCTCCACTTT.

This clone has more than one count but fewer than ten. The V gene is TRBV4-1, the J gene TRBJ1-3, with D possibly matching TRBD1 (5 bases). Germline CDR1 is MGHRA and CDR2 is YSYEKL. V gave up 1 base and J gave up 1 base, with 14 bases separating them. The length of the CDR3 is 17 residues. For the CDR3, the DNA is TGCGCCAGCAGCCAAGTGGGACTTACGAGGTCTGGAAACACCATATATTTT. It yields the protein CASSQVGLTRSGNTIYF.

V usage is TRBV18 and J usage is TRBJ1-6, with D maybe TRBD1 (5 bases). CDR3 size: 16 residues. Deletions cut 1 base from V and 8 bases from J, with 15 bases between. CDR1 KGHSH and CDR2 LQKENI come from the germline V gene. The CDR3, as DNA: TGTGCCAGCTCACCACTGGGCGGGACGGGCTATTCACCCCTCCACTTT. This sequence encodes CASSPLGGTGYSPLHF.

This clone came up a few times. The V call is TRBV7-9, the J call TRBJ1-2, with D perhaps matching TRBD1 (5 bases). Germline-derived CDR1 and CDR2 are SEHNR and FQNEAQ (reference sequence). The CDR3 has 14 residues. Deletions cut 4 bases from V and 7 bases from J, with 16 bases between. For the CDR3, the DNA is TGTGCCAGCAGCTCGTTCGCTGGGGGGTCTGGCTACACCTTC. Translating it yields CASSSFAGGSGYTF.

The gene calls are TRBV12-3 or TRBV12-4 and TRBJ2-5; D is ambiguous. The length of the CDR3 is 12 residues. Trimming pared 3 bases from V and 7 bases from J, leaving 9 bases between. Here the CDR3 reads CASSFDLVTQYF. The CDR3 nucleotides read TGTGCCAGCAGTTTCGATCTGGTGACCCAGTACTTC.

This chain joins TRBV11-3 and TRBJ2-3, with D unclear. CDR3 length: 15 residues. The germline V gene has CDR1 SGHNT and CDR2 YENEEA. The V gene lost 8 bases and the J gene lost 0 bases, with 15 bases spanning the gap. The CDR3 loop is CASSPRAGSTDTQYF. Written as DNA, the CDR3 is TGTGCCAGCTCCCCCCGGGCTGGGAGCACAGATACGCAGTATTTT.

V gene TRBV7-8 combines with J gene TRBJ2-1; 10 nucleotides line up with TRBD1. The CDR3 covers 16 residues. J gave up 4 bases and V 5 bases, and 8 bases lay outside the gene matches. Germline V lookup: CDR1 SGHVS, CDR2 FQNEAQ. This chain's CDR3 is CASSRSGQGGYNEQFF. CDR3 nucleotides: TGTGCCAGCAGCCGATCTGGACAGGGGGGATACAATGAGCAGTTCTTC.

The chain employs TRBV7-9 and TRBJ1-3, with D possibly being TRBD1 (5 bases). Trimming removed 5 bases at V and 0 bases at J, with 14 bases between. The germline V gene encodes CDR1 SEHNR and CDR2 FQNEAQ (reference sequence). The CDR3 covers 16 residues. CDR3 residues: CASSPPDSSSGNTIYF. CDR3 sequence (DNA): TGTGCCAGCAGCCCCCCCGACAGCTCCTCTGGAAACACCATATATTTT. Supplemented by reference TRBV7-9 and TRBJ1-3, the full variable domain reads DTGVSQNPRHKITKRGQNVTFRCDPISEHNRLYWYRQTLGQGPEFLTYFQNEAQLEKSRLLSDRFSAERPKGSFSTLEIQRTEQGDSAMYLCASSPPDSSSGNTIYFGEGSWLTVV.

This rearrangement joins TRBV7-9 to TRBJ1-2, with D maybe TRBD1 (5 bases). The CDR3 has 14 amino acids. V lost 2 bases and J lost 3, with 10 bases in between. Germline assignment: CDR1 SEHNR and CDR2 FQNEAQ (reference sequence). The CDR3 sequence: CASSLKGLDYGYTF. CDR3 bases: TGTGCCAGCAGCTTAAAGGGGTTGGACTATGGCTACACCTTC.